Shown below are 30 T cell receptor beta chains from a single sample sequenced in a study of blood T cell repertoires in COVID-19. Using immunoSEQ multiplex PCR, the repertoire was profiled, and TCRdb retains in-frame clones only, with some absent. The sample carries about 200,000 clones, approximately 88% recorded once. Input material: PBMCs or T cells enriched from blood (not recorded which). The receptors here all came from a woman in her late teens or twenties who had recovered from COVID-19.

This chain uses TRBV7-2 with TRBJ2-2; TRBD2 is a possible D gene (6 bases). Per the germline V gene, CDR1 is SGHTA and CDR2 is FQGNSA. This CDR3 is built from 14 residues. The ends were cut back, 8 bases at V and 3 bases at J, with 13 bases in the middle. CDR3 nucleotide sequence: TGTGCCAGCCGGGGTGGAGGGTACACCGGGGAGCTGTTTTTT. It is translated as CASRGGGYTGELFF. The full variable domain, its missing parts supplied by reference TRBV7-2 and TRBJ2-2, is GAGVSQSPSNKVTEKGKDVELRCDPISGHTALYWYRQSLGQGLEFLIYFQGNSAPDKSGLPSDRFSAERTGGSVSTLTIQRTQQEDSAVYLCASRGGGYTGELFFGEGSRLTVL.

The table lists this clone with a few counts. The rearrangement joins TRBV9 to TRBJ2-2, with 13 bases aligning to TRBD2. Trimming at V came to 0 bases and at J to 0 bases, leaving 8 bases not matched to a gene. Germline V CDR1 and CDR2: SGDLS, YYNGEE. This CDR3 is 20 amino acids long. The CDR3 here is CASSVAKGLAGSSNTGELFF. The CDR3 nucleotides are TGTGCCAGCAGCGTAGCCAAGGGACTAGCGGGGAGTTCGAACACCGGGGAGCTGTTTTTT.

The rearrangement links TRBV19 to TRBJ2-2; 10 nucleotides line up with TRBD1. Trimming took 7 bases from V and 9 from J; bases not matched to a gene: 11. The CDR3 runs to 15 residues. Germline V lookup: CDR1 LNHDA, CDR2 SQIVND (reference sequence). As DNA, the CDR3 is TGTGCCAGTACCCCGTTGGGGGACAGGGGTAGGGAGCTGTTTTTT. The encoded protein is CASTPLGDRGRELFF.

The chain has TRBV6-5 and TRBJ1-5, with 12 bases lining up with TRBD1. Germline CDR1 reads MNHEY; CDR2 reads SVGAGI. V shed 8 bases and J 9 bases; nucleotides not matched to a gene: 11. The CDR3 is 15 amino acids. The CDR3 reads CASDPGQGAGLPQHF. The DNA of the CDR3 is TGTGCCAGCGATCCGGGACAGGGGGCAGGGTTGCCCCAGCATTTT.

The chain combines TRBV5-6 with TRBJ1-2; 9 nucleotides match TRBD1. This CDR3 comprises 16 residues. The V segment lost 4 bases and the J segment 8 bases; nucleotides outside the gene matches: 15. Looked up from germline, CDR1 is SGHDT and CDR2 is YYEEEE. CDR3 bases: TGTGCCAGCAGCCCTGGGACAGGGCGGGGGTTAGGGGGCTACACCTTC. Its protein product is CASSPGTGRGLGGYTF.

The V call is TRBV24-1, the J call TRBJ1-4; D gene uncertain. Trimming pared 12 bases from V and 8 bases from J, leaving 30 bases between. The CDR3 runs to 17 residues. From germline, CDR1 is KGHDR and CDR2 SFDVKD. The CDR3 DNA follows: TGTGCCCCCGATGCAGAAATAACGTGTGGTTATTCGGAAAAACTGTTTTTT. It yields the protein CAPDAEITCGYSEKLFF.

The rearrangement uses TRBV6-2 or TRBV6-3 and TRBJ2-3; the match to TRBD2 covers 11 bases. Germline V lookup: CDR1 MNHEY, CDR2 SVGEGT. After removal of 6 bases from V and 0 bases from J, the junction contained 11 bases not matched to a gene. This CDR3 comprises 18 residues. The CDR3, as DNA: TGTGCCAGCAGCCCTGGGGCTAGCGGGGGGCCTAGCACAGATACGCAGTATTTT. Protein sequence: CASSPGASGGPSTDTQYF.

This clone occurred once. The CDR3 loop reads CASGSNAQGYYNEQFF. Here the CDR3 DNA reads TGTGCCAGCGGATCCAATGCGCAGGGATACTACAATGAGCAGTTCTTC. The chain couples TRBV27 to TRBJ2-1; weak D call: TRBD1 (5 bases). Germline-derived CDR1 and CDR2 are MNHEY and SMNVEV (reference sequence). The CDR3 spans 16 residues. The V gene lost 8 bases and the J gene lost 3 bases, with 20 bases spanning the gap.

The chain carries TRBV19 and TRBJ1-5, with a possible D match to TRBD1 (6 bases). Trimming removed 10 bases at V and 5 bases at J, with 15 bases between. Germline V gene lookup returns CDR1 LNHDA and CDR2 SQIVND (reference sequence). The CDR3 runs 13 residues. Written as DNA, the CDR3 is TGTGCCACCGGCGATCAGGGGCATCAGCCCCAGCATTTT. Amino acid sequence: CATGDQGHQPQHF.

The chain recombines TRBV11-2 with TRBJ2-1, with a weak D call TRBD1 (5 bases). In germline, CDR1 is SGHAT, CDR2 FQNNGV. V lost 4 bases and J 5 bases, leaving 21 bases between the germline ends. The CDR3 contains 17 residues. Here the CDR3 reads CASSSFGFGAVNNEQFF. CDR3 nucleotide sequence: TGTGCCAGCAGCTCATTTGGCTTTGGGGCAGTAAACAATGAGCAGTTCTTC.

This clone came up a few times. The rearrangement links TRBV11-2 to TRBJ2-7; no reliable D call. Trimming cost V 5 bases and J 5 bases, with 13 bases left between them. This CDR3 spans 13 amino acids. The germline CDR1 and CDR2 sequences are SGHAT and FQNNGV. CDR3 nucleotide sequence: TGTGCCAGCAGCCCTATTATAGAGGACGAGCAGTACTTC. Amino acid sequence: CASSPIIEDEQYF.

The rearrangement uses TRBV2 and TRBJ2-2; D is perhaps TRBD1 (5 bases). V gave up 6 bases and J gave up 6 bases, with 11 bases separating them. CDR1 SNHLY and CDR2 FYNNEI come from the germline V gene. CDR3 length: 13 residues. The CDR3 protein is CASRPQGPGELFF. The CDR3 DNA follows: TGTGCCAGCAGGCCCCAGGGCCCCGGGGAGCTGTTTTTT.

The chain carries TRBV27 and TRBJ1-6; no definite D call. Germline V gene lookup returns CDR1 MNHEY and CDR2 SMNVEV (reference sequence). The CDR3 is 14 amino acids. V lost 3 bases and J 10 bases, leaving 13 bases between the germline ends. The CDR3 nucleotides are TGTGCCAGCAGTTTCAGATTTCAAGTATCACCCCTCCACTTT. It translates to CASSFRFQVSPLHF.

DNA for the CDR3: TGTGCCAGCAGCGCGACACAGGGGAGCTCCTATAATTCACCCCTCCACTTT. This codes for CASSATQGSSYNSPLHF. The chain recombines TRBV5-5 with TRBJ1-6; 7 bases are a match to TRBD1. The V and J ends lost 4 bases and 0 bases, in that order; junction bases with no gene match: 7. The germline V gene has CDR1 SGHKS and CDR2 YYEKEE (reference sequence). This CDR3 has 17 residues.

This chain links TRBV19 with TRBJ2-6, with TRBD2 as a possible D gene (6 bases). This CDR3 region has 16 residues. Germline loops: CDR1 LNHDA, CDR2 SQIVND (reference sequence). V lost 5 bases, J lost 4 bases, and 15 bases lay in between. In DNA, the CDR3 is TGTGCCAGTAGTCGGGCGGGATCTCTGGGGGCCAACGTCCTGACTTTC. It translates to CASSRAGSLGANVLTF.

The gene calls are TRBV29-1 and TRBJ2-5; TRBD1 agrees at 11 bases. After removal of 8 bases from V and 5 bases from J, the junction contained 7 bases not matched to a gene. CDR1 and CDR2 from the germline V gene are SQVTM and ANQGSEA. The length of the CDR3 is 13 residues. The CDR3 sequence: CSNRTGGLETQYF. The CDR3 bases are TGCAGCAACAGGACAGGGGGCCTTGAGACCCAGTACTTC.

This chain connects TRBV5-1 to TRBJ1-1; TRBD1 is a possible D gene (5 bases). This CDR3 region has 15 residues. The germline CDR1 and CDR2 sequences are SGHRS and YFSETQ. V lost 2 bases and J lost 6, with 17 bases in between. Here the CDR3 DNA reads TGCGCCAGCAGCTTCCGACAAGGGGAAGGGGCTGAAGCTTTCTTT. It translates to CASSFRQGEGAEAFF.

The V call is TRBV10-1, the J call TRBJ2-3, with D perhaps matching TRBD2 (5 bases). Germline CDR1 and CDR2: WNHNN and SYGVQD (reference sequence). The CDR3 length is 15 residues. V lost 8 bases, J lost 0 bases, and 15 bases lay in between. Written as DNA, the CDR3 is TGCGCCAGCTCTAGCTCGGATCTAAGCACAGATACGCAGTATTTT. It yields the protein CASSSSDLSTDTQYF.

The rearrangement uses TRBV27 and TRBJ1-1, with a tentative D call TRBD1 (6 bases). The length of the CDR3 is 14 residues. V lost 5 bases and J 6 bases, leaving 16 bases between the germline ends. Germline CDR1 is MNHEY and CDR2 is SMNVEV (reference sequence). The CDR3 region is CASSLTGFSSEAFF. The CDR3 nucleotides read TGTGCCAGCAGTCTAACAGGGTTTTCATCTGAAGCTTTCTTT.

V gene TRBV6-5 combines with J gene TRBJ2-5, with 12 bases lining up with TRBD2. V lost 4 bases, J lost 4 bases, and 4 bases stayed unmatched. Germline V gene lookup returns CDR1 MNHEY and CDR2 SVGAGI. The CDR3 has 15 amino acids. The CDR3, as DNA: TGTGCCAGCAGTTCTAGCGGGGGGGCCGGAGAGACCCAGTACTTC. Residues: CASSSSGGAGETQYF.

The chain combines TRBV6-6 with TRBJ1-4; unclear D gene. This CDR3 has 16 amino acids. V lost 6 bases and J lost 7, with 21 bases in between. From germline, CDR1 is MNHNY and CDR2 SVGAGI (reference sequence). The CDR3 region has the DNA TGTGCCAGCAGAAGAGGACTAAACCCAGGTGGTGAAAAACTGTTTTTT. Residues: CASRRGLNPGGEKLFF.

CDR3 in amino acids: CASRRVANTGELFF. The CDR3 DNA reads as TGTGCCAGCAGAAGAGTGGCGAACACCGGGGAGCTGTTTTTT. The chain couples TRBV9 to TRBJ2-2, with no clear D. Trimming took 5 bases from V and 0 from J, leaving 8 bases between them. The germline V gene has CDR1 SGDLS and CDR2 YYNGEE. The CDR3 covers 14 residues. Full variable domain (rest looked up from reference TRBV9 and TRBJ2-2): DSGVTQTPKHLITATGQRVTLRCSPRSGDLSVYWYQQSLDQGLQFLIQYYNGEERAKGNILERFSAQQFPDLHSELNLSSLELGDSALYFCASRRVANTGELFFGEGSRLTVL.

The chain recombines TRBV19 with TRBJ1-5, with no clear D. This CDR3 has 17 amino acids. The germline V gene encodes CDR1 LNHDA and CDR2 SQIVND (reference sequence). The V gene lost 4 bases and the J gene lost 0 bases, with 16 bases spanning the gap. The DNA of the CDR3 is TGTGCCAGTAGTACCCCCTACGGGGAACATAGCAATCAGCCCCAGCATTTT. This encodes CASSTPYGEHSNQPQHF.

J is TRBJ2-3 and V is TRBV2; TRBD2 aligns across 7 bases. The CDR3 length is 17 residues. Germline V gene data show CDR1 as SNHLY and CDR2 as FYNNEI. Germline trimming cut 0 bases from V and 2 bases from J; bases unmatched to any gene: 8. The CDR3 spells CASSEALYRLATDTQYF. The CDR3 DNA is TGTGCCAGCAGTGAAGCCCTATACCGACTAGCCACAGATACGCAGTATTTT.

This chain uses TRBV4-2 with TRBJ2-3; 13 bases match TRBD2. Germline V gives CDR1 LGHNA, CDR2 YNFKEQ. Trimming cost V 2 bases and J 5 bases; bases outside gene matches: 4. The CDR3 consists of 16 residues. The CDR3 reads CASSQPGLAGEDTQYF. The CDR3 coding sequence is TGTGCCAGCAGCCAACCCGGACTAGCGGGGGAAGATACGCAGTATTTT.

This chain connects TRBV5-1 to TRBJ1-2, with 7 bases identical to TRBD1. J lost 10 bases, V lost 0 bases, and 6 bases had no gene match. CDR1 and CDR2 (germline): SGHRS, YFSETQ. CDR3 length equals 13 residues. CDR3 sequence (DNA): TGCGCCAGCAGCTTGGCTGCGACAGGGATCTACACCTTC. Translating it yields CASSLAATGIYTF. Full variable domain (outside the CDR3, taken from reference TRBV5-1 and TRBJ1-2): KAGVTQTPRYLIKTRGQQVTLSCSPISGHRSVSWYQQTPGQGLQFLFEYFSETQRNKGNFPGRFSGRQFSNSRSEMNVSTLELGDSALYLCASSLAATGIYTFGSGTRLTVV.

The chain uses TRBV2 and TRBJ1-5; D uncertain. Germline assignment: CDR1 SNHLY and CDR2 FYNNEI. The CDR3 loop spans 14 amino acids. Trimming removed 8 bases from V and 6 bases from J, with 17 bases in between. The CDR3 region has the DNA TGTGCCAGCCGTGGACTCAACGGCACTCAGCCCCAGCATTTT. Protein product: CASRGLNGTQPQHF.

V usage is TRBV19 and J usage is TRBJ1-2, with 9 bases identical to TRBD1. Germline V lookup: CDR1 LNHDA, CDR2 SQIVND (reference sequence). The ends lost 6 bases at V and 4 bases at J; junction bases unmatched: 6. This CDR3 region has 14 residues. CDR3 sequence: CASRGQGRGYGYTF. The CDR3 DNA reads as TGTGCCAGTAGGGGACAGGGACGGGGCTATGGCTACACCTTC.

The chain carries TRBV27 and TRBJ2-7, with 11 positions matching TRBD2. The CDR3 extends over 15 amino acids. The germline gives CDR1 MNHEY, CDR2 SMNVEV (reference sequence). Trimming removed 6 bases from V and 4 bases from J; junction bases left unmatched: 8. CDR3 coding DNA: TGTGCCAGCAGCCTAGTAGCGGGGGGGGTGTACGAGCAGTACTTC. Its translation: CASSLVAGGVYEQYF.

The V gene is TRBV5-1, the J gene TRBJ1-5, with 7 positions matching TRBD1. The CDR3 loop spans 18 amino acids. The V gene end was trimmed by 4 bases and the J gene end by 1 base; junction bases not matched to a gene: 14. In germline, CDR1 is SGHRS, CDR2 YFSETQ. In nucleotides, the CDR3 is TGCGCCAGCAGCCCAAGAAACCGGGACAGAACGAGCAATCAGCCCCAGCATTTT. Its protein is CASSPRNRDRTSNQPQHF.